What follows are 13 T cell receptor beta chains derived from one specimen sequenced in a study of shared clonotypes between healthy human individuals. Here immunoSEQ multiplex PCR was the method, and the copy in TCRdb shows in-frame clones only, minus some. In the table there are roughly 2.5 million clones, approximately 92% of which are singletons. The sequenced sample consisted of naive CD4+ T cells sorted from blood. The subset here: CD45RA+ positively selected. All receptors come from a man aged 18 to 30 in good health.

The chain carries TRBV10-1 and TRBJ2-7; TRBD1 agrees at 7 bases. V shed 3 bases, J shed 2 bases, and the junction held 4 bases outside the gene matches. The CDR3 totals 14 residues. Germline V CDR1 and CDR2: WNHNN, SYGVQD (reference sequence). The CDR3, as DNA: TGCGCCAGCAGTGAAAGTGGACAGGCCTACGAGCAGTACTTC. Translation gives CASSESGQAYEQYF.

The chain carries TRBV28 and TRBJ2-7; a possible D gene is TRBD1 (5 bases). Germline V gives CDR1 MDHEN, CDR2 SYDVKM. The CDR3 has 16 amino acids. V lost 1 base, J lost 2 bases, and 15 bases lay in between. The CDR3 loop is CASSLSAQWGPYEQYF. CDR3 DNA: TGTGCCAGCAGTTTATCTGCACAGTGGGGCCCCTACGAGCAGTACTTC.

This clone was recorded only once. The chain recombines TRBV14 with TRBJ2-5; 9 bases agree with TRBD2. The CDR3 spans 14 residues. Per germline, CDR1 SGHDN and CDR2 FVKESK. With 4 bases clipped from V and 1 base from J, the junction kept 1 base outside the gene matches. CDR3 in amino acids: CASSLTSGQETQYF. CDR3 DNA sequence: TGTGCCAGCAGCCTGACTAGCGGCCAAGAGACCCAGTACTTC.

This clone was seen once. The chain couples TRBV7-2 to TRBJ1-4; D not resolved. The CDR3 covers 15 residues. Germline CDR1 reads SGHTA; CDR2 reads FQGNSA. V lost 1 base, J lost 5 bases, and 11 bases lay in between. CDR3 loop: CASSLVRSGNEKLFF. CDR3 DNA: TGTGCCAGCAGCTTAGTCCGGTCGGGCAATGAAAAACTGTTTTTT.

The genes are TRBV5-1 and TRBJ2-7, with D unclear. The CDR3 runs to 11 residues. Per germline, CDR1 SGHRS and CDR2 YFSETQ. V lost 3 bases to trimming and J lost 12 bases, with 13 bases between them. CDR3 in amino acids: CASSSRAKGYF. The DNA of the CDR3 is TGCGCCAGCAGCTCCCGAGCGAAGGGGTACTTC.

This chain joins TRBV19 and TRBJ2-7; 10 nucleotides agree with TRBD2. The germline V gene has CDR1 LNHDA and CDR2 SQIVND (reference sequence). V shed 5 bases and J 4 bases; nucleotides not matched to a gene: 5. CDR3 length: 14 residues. DNA of the CDR3: TGTGCCAGTAGTGACCTAGCGGGAGCTTACGAGCAGTACTTC. Translation gives CASSDLAGAYEQYF.

V usage is TRBV20-1 and J usage is TRBJ2-3, with no clear D. There are 11 residues in the CDR3. V was trimmed by 5 bases and J by 5 bases, leaving 8 bases between them. Looked up from germline, CDR1 is DFQATT and CDR2 is SNEGSKA (reference sequence). CDR3 region: CSAPIGDTQYF. Written as DNA, the CDR3 is TGCAGTGCTCCTATAGGAGATACGCAGTATTTT.

The chain uses TRBV5-6 and TRBJ2-1; D ambiguous. The germline V gene has CDR1 SGHDT and CDR2 YYEEEE. The CDR3 length is 11 residues. V was clipped by 3 bases and J by 10 bases, with 8 bases between them. The CDR3 region has the DNA TGTGCCAGCAGCTATATACTAGAGCAGTTCTTC. It is translated as CASSYILEQFF. Full variable domain (missing parts from reference TRBV5-6 and TRBJ2-1): DAGVTQSPTHLIKTRGQQVTLRCSPKSGHDTVSWYQQALGQGPQFIFQYYEEEERQRGNFPDRFSGHQFPNYSSELNVNALLLGDSALYLCASSYILEQFFGPGTRLTVL.

This chain connects TRBV5-1 to TRBJ2-2; perhaps D is TRBD1 or TRBD2 (5 bases each). Per the germline V gene, CDR1 is SGHRS and CDR2 is YFSETQ. This CDR3 comprises 13 residues. The V end was cut by 4 bases, the J end by 10 bases, with 14 bases between. In nucleotides, the CDR3 is TGCGCCAGCAGCCGGGGCCAACCGGAGGAGCTGTTTTTT. Translated: CASSRGQPEELFF.

CDR3: CASSLGHQNTEAFF. The CDR3 coding sequence is TGTGCCAGCAGCTTAGGACACCAGAACACTGAAGCTTTCTTT. This chain joins TRBV11-2 and TRBJ1-1; D gene unclear. Trimming cost V 1 base and J 1 base, with 7 bases left between them. Looked up from germline, CDR1 is SGHAT and CDR2 is FQNNGV. The CDR3 contains 14 residues.

The rearrangement joins TRBV30 to TRBJ2-3; 11 bases are a match to TRBD1. The length of the CDR3 is 16 residues. The V and J ends lost 1 base and 6 bases, in that order; junction bases with no gene match: 9. Germline CDR1 is GTSNPN and CDR2 is SVGIG (reference sequence). Here the CDR3 reads CAWSGGQGDWKDTQYF. For the CDR3, the DNA is TGTGCCTGGAGTGGGGGACAGGGGGATTGGAAGGATACGCAGTATTTT.

V usage is TRBV18 and J usage is TRBJ1-1; D is uncertain. Germline V gene lookup returns CDR1 KGHSH and CDR2 LQKENI. There are 15 residues in the CDR3. The V and J ends lost 1 base and 3 bases respectively, with 12 bases between them. The CDR3, as DNA: TGTGCCAGCTCACCACAACGGCGGCAGGACACTGAAGCTTTCTTT. It encodes CASSPQRRQDTEAFF.

The chain has TRBV19 and TRBJ2-2; 10 bases map to TRBD1. The CDR3 loop spans 14 amino acids. The V segment lost 7 bases and the J segment 7 bases; nucleotides outside the gene matches: 6. The V gene's germline CDR1 is LNHDA and CDR2 SQIVND (reference sequence). This chain's CDR3 is CASTRDRGDGELFF. CDR3 coding DNA: TGTGCCAGTACTCGGGACAGGGGAGACGGGGAGCTGTTTTTT.